This TCR beta chain stems from a study of blood T cell repertoires in COVID-19. On the study more broadly: The cDNA or gDNA used as material had been derived from T cells, B-cell-depleted T cells, or PBMCs.

The CDR3 is made up of 18 amino acids. The V gene's germline CDR1 is SGHDT and CDR2 YYEEEE. Trimming left V 3 bases short and J 1 base short, with 20 bases between. As originally analysed: Estimation of nucleated cell counts relied on the amplification of reference gene primers. The assay was immunoSEQ multiplex PCR, and TCRdb's table has in-frame clones only and misses some. V, J and clone size reflect that table, while D and trimming were determined from the DNA. In the table there are under 300,000 clones, about nine tenths of which are singletons. Cohort allocation depended upon clinical history that participants reported.

The receptor's source is a middle-aged woman with acute COVID-19. Sequencing was done on a sample of PBMCs or T cells enriched from blood (not recorded which). This chain uses TRBV5-6 with TRBJ1-5; possibly TRBD1 for D (6 bases). CDR3: CASSSHTQGMWSNQPQHF. The CDR3 DNA sequence: TGTGCCAGCAGCTCCCACACCCAGGGGATGTGGAGCAATCAGCCCCAGCATTTT.